This T cell receptor (beta chain) is from a study of CD8+ T cells in alopecia areata. Overall study results and limits: Especially in alopecia totalis/universalis, lesional scalp showed greater clonality than normal scalp did.

It was cDNA, reverse transcribed from extracted RNA, that served as the sequencing template. The method was immunoSEQ multiplex PCR; TCRdb's version includes in-frame clones alone and lacks a portion of them. The data contain 150,000 to 200,000 clones, 50% to 75% of them singletons. Remarks on this clone: The target antigen is unknown.

After removal of 0 bases from V and 9 bases from J, the junction contained 6 bases not matched to a gene. Germline assignment: CDR1 SGHAT and CDR2 FQNNGV. This CDR3 spans 15 amino acids. The gene calls are TRBV11-2 and TRBJ2-1; TRBD1 matches at 9 bases. The TCR comes from a human donor with alopecia areata. Sequencing was performed on CD4+ T cells sorted from blood, taken at week 0. The chain's CDR3 is CASSLEPGQGTEQFF. CDR3 nucleotides: TGTGCCAGCAGCTTAGAGCCGGGACAGGGCACTGAGCAGTTCTTC.